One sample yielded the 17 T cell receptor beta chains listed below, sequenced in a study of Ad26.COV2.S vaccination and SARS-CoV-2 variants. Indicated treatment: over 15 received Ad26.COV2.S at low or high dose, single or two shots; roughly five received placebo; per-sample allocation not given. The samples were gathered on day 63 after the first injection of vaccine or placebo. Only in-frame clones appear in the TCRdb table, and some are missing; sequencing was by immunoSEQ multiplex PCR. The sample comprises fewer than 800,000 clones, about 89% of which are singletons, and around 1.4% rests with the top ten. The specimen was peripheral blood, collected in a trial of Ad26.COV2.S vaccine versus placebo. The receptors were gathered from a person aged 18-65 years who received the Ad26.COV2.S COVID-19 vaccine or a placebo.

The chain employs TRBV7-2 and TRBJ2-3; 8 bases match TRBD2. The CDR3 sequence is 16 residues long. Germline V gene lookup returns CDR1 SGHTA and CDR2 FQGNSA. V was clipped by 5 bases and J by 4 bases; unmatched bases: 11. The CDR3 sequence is CASSAYGRESADTQYF. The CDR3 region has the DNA TGTGCCAGCAGCGCCTACGGGAGGGAGTCCGCAGATACGCAGTATTTT.

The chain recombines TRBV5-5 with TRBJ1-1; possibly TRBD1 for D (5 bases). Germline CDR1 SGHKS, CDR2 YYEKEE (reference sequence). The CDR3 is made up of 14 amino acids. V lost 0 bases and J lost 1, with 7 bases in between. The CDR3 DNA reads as TGTGCCAGCAGCTTGGGTGGGGCGAACACTGAAGCTTTCTTT. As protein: CASSLGGANTEAFF.

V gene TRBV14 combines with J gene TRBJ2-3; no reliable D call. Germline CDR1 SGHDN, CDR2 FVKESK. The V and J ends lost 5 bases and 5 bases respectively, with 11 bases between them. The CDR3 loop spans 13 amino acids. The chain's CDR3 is CASSKPMGDTQYF. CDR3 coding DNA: TGTGCCAGCAGCAAACCCATGGGAGATACGCAGTATTTT.

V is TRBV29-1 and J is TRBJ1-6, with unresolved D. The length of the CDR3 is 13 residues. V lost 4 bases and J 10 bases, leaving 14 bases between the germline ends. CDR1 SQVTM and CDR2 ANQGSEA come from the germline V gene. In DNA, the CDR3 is TGCAGCGTTGTCTTCCCTGGCCTCTCACCCCTCCACTTT. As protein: CSVVFPGLSPLHF.

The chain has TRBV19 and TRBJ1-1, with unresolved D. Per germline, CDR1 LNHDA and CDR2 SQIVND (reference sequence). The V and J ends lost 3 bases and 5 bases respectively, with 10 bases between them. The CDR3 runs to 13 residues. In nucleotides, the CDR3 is TGTGCCAGTAGTATCCTAGCCGGGACTGAAGCTTTCTTT. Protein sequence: CASSILAGTEAFF.

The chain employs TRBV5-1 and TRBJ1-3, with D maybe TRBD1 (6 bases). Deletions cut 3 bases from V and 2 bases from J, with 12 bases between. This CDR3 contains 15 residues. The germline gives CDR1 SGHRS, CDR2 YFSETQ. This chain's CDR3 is CASSSPEGAGNTIYF. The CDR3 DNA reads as TGCGCCAGCAGCTCCCCAGAGGGGGCTGGAAACACCATATATTTT.

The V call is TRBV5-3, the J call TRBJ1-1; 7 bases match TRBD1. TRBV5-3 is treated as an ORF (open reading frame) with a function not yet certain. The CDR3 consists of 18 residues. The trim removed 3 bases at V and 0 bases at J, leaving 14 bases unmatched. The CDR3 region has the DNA TGTGCCAGAAGCTCCCCCCCTACAGGGGACCAAATGAACACTGAAGCTTTCTTT. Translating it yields CARSSPPTGDQMNTEAFF.

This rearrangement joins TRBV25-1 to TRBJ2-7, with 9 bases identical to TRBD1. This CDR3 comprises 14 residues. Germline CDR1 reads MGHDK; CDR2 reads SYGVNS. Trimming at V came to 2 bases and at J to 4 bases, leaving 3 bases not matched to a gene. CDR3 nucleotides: TGTGCCAGCAGTGAAGGGACAGGGATATACGAGCAGTACTTC. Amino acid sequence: CASSEGTGIYEQYF.

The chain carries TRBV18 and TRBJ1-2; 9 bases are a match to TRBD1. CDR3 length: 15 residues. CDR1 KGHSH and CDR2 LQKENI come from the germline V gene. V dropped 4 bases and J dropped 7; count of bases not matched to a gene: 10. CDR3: CASSLSGTGKSGYTF. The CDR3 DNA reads TGTGCCAGCTCACTGTCCGGGACAGGGAAGAGTGGCTACACCTTC. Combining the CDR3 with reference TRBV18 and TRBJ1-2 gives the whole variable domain NAGVMQNPRHLVRRRGQEARLRCSPMKGHSHVYWYRQLPEEGLKFMVYLQKENIIDESGMPKERFSAEFPKEGPSILRIQQVVRGDSAAYFCASSLSGTGKSGYTFGSGTRLTVV.

The DNA for the CDR3 is TGTGCCAGTAGTCCTTCCCGGACAGGGCCACGGTATAAGGAGCAGTACTTC. Residues: CASSPSRTGPRYKEQYF. The chain is built from TRBV19 and TRBJ2-7, with 8 bases aligning to TRBD1. Germline V gene sequence: CDR1 LNHDA, CDR2 SQIVND (reference sequence). The trim removed 5 bases at V and 7 bases at J, leaving 19 bases unmatched. This CDR3 is built from 17 residues.

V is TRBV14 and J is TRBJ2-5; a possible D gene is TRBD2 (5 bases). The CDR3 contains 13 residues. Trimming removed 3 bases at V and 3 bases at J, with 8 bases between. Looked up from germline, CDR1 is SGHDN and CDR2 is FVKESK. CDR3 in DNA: TGTGCCAGCAGCCAGGTACTAGAAGAGACCCAGTACTTC. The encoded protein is CASSQVLEETQYF.

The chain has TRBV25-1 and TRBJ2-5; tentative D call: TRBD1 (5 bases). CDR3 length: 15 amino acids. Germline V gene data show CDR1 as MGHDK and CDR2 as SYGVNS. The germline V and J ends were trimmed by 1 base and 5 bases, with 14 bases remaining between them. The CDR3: CASSELVGDLETQYF. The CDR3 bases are TGTGCCAGCAGTGAATTGGTAGGGGATCTGGAGACCCAGTACTTC.

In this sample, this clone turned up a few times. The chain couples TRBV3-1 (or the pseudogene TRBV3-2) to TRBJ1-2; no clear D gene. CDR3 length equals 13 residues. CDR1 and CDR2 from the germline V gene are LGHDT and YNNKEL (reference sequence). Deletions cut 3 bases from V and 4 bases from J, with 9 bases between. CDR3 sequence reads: CASSHRVFYGYTF. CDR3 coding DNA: TGTGCCAGCAGCCACCGGGTCTTCTATGGCTACACCTTC.

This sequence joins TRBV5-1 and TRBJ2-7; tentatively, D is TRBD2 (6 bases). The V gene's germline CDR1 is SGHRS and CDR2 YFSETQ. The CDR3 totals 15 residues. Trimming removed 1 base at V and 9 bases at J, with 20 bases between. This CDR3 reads CASSLWGEAPGGQYF. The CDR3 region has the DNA TGCGCCAGCAGCTTGTGGGGGGAGGCCCCGGGCGGGCAGTACTTC.

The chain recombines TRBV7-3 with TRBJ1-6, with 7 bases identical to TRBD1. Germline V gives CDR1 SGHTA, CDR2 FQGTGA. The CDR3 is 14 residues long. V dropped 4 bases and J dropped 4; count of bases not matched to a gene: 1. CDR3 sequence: CASSSTGYNSPLHF. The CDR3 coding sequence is TGTGCCAGCAGCTCGACAGGGTATAATTCACCCCTCCACTTT.

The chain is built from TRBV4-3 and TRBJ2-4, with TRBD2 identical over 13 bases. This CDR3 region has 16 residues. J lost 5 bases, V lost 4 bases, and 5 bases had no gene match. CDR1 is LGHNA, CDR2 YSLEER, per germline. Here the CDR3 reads CASSPSLAGGENIQYF. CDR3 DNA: TGCGCCAGCAGCCCCTCACTAGCGGGGGGGGAAAACATTCAGTACTTC.

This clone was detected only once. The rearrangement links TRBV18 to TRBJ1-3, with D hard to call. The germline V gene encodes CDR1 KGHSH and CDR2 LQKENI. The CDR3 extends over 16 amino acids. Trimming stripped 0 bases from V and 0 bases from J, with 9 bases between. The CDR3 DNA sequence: TGTGCCAGCTCACCACCGGGCAGCTACTCTGGAAACACCATATATTTT. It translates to CASSPPGSYSGNTIYF.